This TCR beta chain was sequenced during a study of blood T cell repertoires in COVID-19 (TCRdb year 2020). Broadly, across the study: Collaborator samples came from the United States, Italy and Spain and covered acute and convalescent phases of COVID-19. A freely available public database, intended as a resource for researchers studying the immune response to SARS-CoV-2, is where the repertoires were released. The samples were drawn from two sources: the first 160 participants of the ongoing ImmuneRACE study, and some 1,300 subjects contributed by 6 global collaborators. The material from the prospective study consisted of cDNA or gDNA derived from T cells, B-cell-depleted T cells, or PBMCs. Sample metadata almost always included a de-identified subject ID, COVID-19 status, age in years and sex. HLA class I and class II types, where available, came from metadata supplied by the sample provider rather than from assay-based typing. Subjects who had been exposed to COVID-19, were actively infected with it, or had recovered from it provided the deeply sampled blood TCRbeta repertoires that made up the dataset. The study at large found these results: How much clinical and demographic metadata was included differed by source and by participant, and the metadata was provided uncurated.

A note on this clone: The antigen this receptor binds is unknown. No base quality values were provided; no much bigger clone lies one nucleotide off.

V is pruned by 3 bases and J by 10 bases, leaving 15 bases of the junction without a gene match. The CDR3 runs 16 amino acids, cysteine and phenylalanine included. The sequence is cut down to CDR3 DNA, 48 bases in frame from base 1. Taken from the germline V gene (reference sequence), the CDR1 and CDR2 loops are LNHDA and SQIVND. Enrolling through a virtual design, the prospective study's participants ranged in age from about 18 to 100 years and lived across roughly 23 United States geographic areas. In the prospective study, participants were assigned to cohorts based on the clinical history participants reported in a screening survey and a study questionnaire. Exposed participants had been in contact with someone with a PCR-confirmed or clinician-diagnosed COVID-19 case within 2 weeks of study entry. In the prospective study, whole blood, serum and a nasopharyngeal or oropharyngeal swab were collected from each participant by mobile phlebotomists. Additional blood draws and questionnaires over an approximately 2-month period could optionally be provided by prospective study participants. Before DNA extraction, prospective study blood samples were shipped either frozen or at room temperature.

TCRbeta CDR3 regions were amplified from genomic DNA using the immunoSEQ Assay, a bias-controlled multiplex PCR. The original pipeline was this. Nucleated cell counts per sample were estimated from amplification of reference gene primers within the assay. Sequence reads were collapsed and filtered to measure the absolute abundance of every unique TCRbeta CDR3 rearrangement. Productive Simpson clonality was computed per sample as the square root of Simpson's diversity index over productive rearrangements. TCRdb took this table from immuneACCESS and kept in-frame rearrangements with V and J called. Such tables lack part of the clones; where checked against another copy, unresolved V genes explain under half of the gap, and the rest is unexplained. That table supplies the V and J calls and clone size; D and trimming were determined from the DNA. The sample includes more than 150,000 clones, with roughly three quarters observed a single time. Jointly, the top ten make up around an eighth of the sample.

In this chain, TRBV19 is recombined with TRBJ2-4; TRBD2 lines up with 7 middle nucleotides. Sequencing was performed on PBMCs or T cells enriched from blood (not recorded which). The sequence was collected from a man aged 55 to 70 who had been exposed to COVID-19. The nucleotide sequence is given as TGTGCCAGTAGTATCCCACAAGCGGGGCAGAGTACAATTCAGTACTTC. It codes for CASSIPQAGQSTIQYF.